This T cell receptor beta chain was captured by sequencing in a study of T cell clonality in common variable immunodeficiency. Study-wide points: In common variable immunodeficiency, TCR beta chains reportedly carried fewer deletions and N-nucleotide insertions.

Germline V lookup: CDR1 LNHDA, CDR2 SQIVND (reference sequence). There are 16 residues in the CDR3. Losses at the gene ends were 4 bases for V and 3 bases for J; bases not matched to a gene: 9. Profiled with immunoSEQ multiplex PCR; TCRdb holds only in-frame clones, not every one. The data show 30,000 to 40,000 clones, with none appearing a single time. With regard to this clone: The antigen is not known. The CDR3 goes on 3 residues after the read ends, and that part is filled in from the germline J gene.

The genes are TRBV19 and TRBJ1-2, with 9 bases that match TRBD1. The clonotype originates from a human donor with common variable immunodeficiency. Sequenced material: peripheral blood mononuclear cells. Partial CDR3 DNA: TGTGCCAGTAGTACCGGGACAGGGTGGGCGGACTATGGC. As protein: CASSTGTGWADYG. The CDR3 in its entirety is CASSTGTGWADYGYTF.